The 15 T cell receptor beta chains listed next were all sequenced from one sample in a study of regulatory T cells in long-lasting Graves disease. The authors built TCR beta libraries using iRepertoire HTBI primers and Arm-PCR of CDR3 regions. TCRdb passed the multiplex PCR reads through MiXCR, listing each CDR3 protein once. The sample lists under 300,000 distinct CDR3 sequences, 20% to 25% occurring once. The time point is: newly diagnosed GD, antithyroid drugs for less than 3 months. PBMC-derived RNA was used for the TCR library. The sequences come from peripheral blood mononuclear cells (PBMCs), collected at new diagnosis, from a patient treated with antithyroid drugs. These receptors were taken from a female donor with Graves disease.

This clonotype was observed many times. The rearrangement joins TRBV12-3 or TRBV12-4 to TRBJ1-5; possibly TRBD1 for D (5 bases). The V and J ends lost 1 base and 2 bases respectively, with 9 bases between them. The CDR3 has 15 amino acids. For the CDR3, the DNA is TGTGCCAGCAGTTTAGAAGGGGTCGGCAATCAGCCCCAGCATTTT. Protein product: CASSLEGVGNQPQHF.

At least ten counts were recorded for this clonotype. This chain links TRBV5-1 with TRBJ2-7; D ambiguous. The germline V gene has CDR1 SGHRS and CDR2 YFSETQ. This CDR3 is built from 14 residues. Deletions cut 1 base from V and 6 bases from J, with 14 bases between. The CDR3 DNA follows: TGCGCCAGCAGCTTGCTATTACAAGTGTCCGAGCAGTACTTC. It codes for CASSLLLQVSEQYF.

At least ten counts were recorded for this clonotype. CDR3 region: CASSLLAGYNEQFF. The CDR3 DNA reads TGTGCCAGCAGCTTACTAGCGGGGTACAATGAGCAGTTCTTC. This rearrangement joins TRBV7-2 to TRBJ2-1; 9 nucleotides agree with TRBD2. Trimming removed 2 bases from V and 4 bases from J; junction bases left unmatched: 0. The CDR3 length is 14 residues. Germline loops: CDR1 SGHTA, CDR2 FQGNSA.

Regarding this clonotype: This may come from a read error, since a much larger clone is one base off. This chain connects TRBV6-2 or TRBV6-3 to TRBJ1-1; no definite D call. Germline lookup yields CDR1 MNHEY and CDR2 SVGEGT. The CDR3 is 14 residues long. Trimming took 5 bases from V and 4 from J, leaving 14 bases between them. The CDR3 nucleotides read TGTGCCAGCAGTCAGACCCCGGTAAGCACTGAAGCTTTCTTT. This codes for CASSQTPVSTEAFF.

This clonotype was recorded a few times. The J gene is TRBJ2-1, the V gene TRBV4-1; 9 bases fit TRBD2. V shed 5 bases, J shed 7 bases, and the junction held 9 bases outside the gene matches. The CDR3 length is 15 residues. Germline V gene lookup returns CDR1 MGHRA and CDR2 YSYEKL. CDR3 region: CASSKLAGARNEQFF. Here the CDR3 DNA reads TGCGCCAGCAGCAAATTAGCGGGGGCCAGGAATGAGCAGTTCTTC.

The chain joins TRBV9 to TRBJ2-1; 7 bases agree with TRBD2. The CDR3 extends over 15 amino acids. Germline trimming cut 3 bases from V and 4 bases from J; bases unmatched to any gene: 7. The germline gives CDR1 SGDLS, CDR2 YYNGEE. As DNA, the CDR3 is TGTGCCAGCAGCGGATCTACGGGAGGTTACAATGAGCAGTTCTTC. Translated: CASSGSTGGYNEQFF.

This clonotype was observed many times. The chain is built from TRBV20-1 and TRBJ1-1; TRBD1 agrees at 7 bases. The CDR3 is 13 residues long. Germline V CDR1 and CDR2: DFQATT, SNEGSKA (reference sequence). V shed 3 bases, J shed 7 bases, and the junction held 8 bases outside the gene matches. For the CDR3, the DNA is TGCAGTGCTAGCGGGCAGGGGGACGGTGAAGCTTTCTTT. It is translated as CSASGQGDGEAFF.

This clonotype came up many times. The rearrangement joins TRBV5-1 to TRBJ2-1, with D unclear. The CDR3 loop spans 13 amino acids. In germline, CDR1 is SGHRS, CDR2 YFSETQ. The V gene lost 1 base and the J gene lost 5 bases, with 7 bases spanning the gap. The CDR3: CASSLNSNNEQFF. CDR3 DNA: TGCGCCAGCAGCTTGAACAGCAACAATGAGCAGTTCTTC.

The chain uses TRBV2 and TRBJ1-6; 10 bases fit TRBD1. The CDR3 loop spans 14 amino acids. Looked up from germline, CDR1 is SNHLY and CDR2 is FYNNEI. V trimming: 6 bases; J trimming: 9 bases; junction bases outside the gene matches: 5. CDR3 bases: TGTGCCAGCAGGTCCGGGACAGGGGCTTCACCCCTCCACTTT. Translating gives CASRSGTGASPLHF.

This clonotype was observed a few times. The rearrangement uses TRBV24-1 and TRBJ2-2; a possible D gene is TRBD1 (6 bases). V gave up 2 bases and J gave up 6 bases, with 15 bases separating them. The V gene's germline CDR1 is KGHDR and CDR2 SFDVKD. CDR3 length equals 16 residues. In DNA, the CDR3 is TGTGCCACCAGTGATTCCAGGGGTCCCTCCTCCGGGGAGCTGTTTTTT. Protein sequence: CATSDSRGPSSGELFF.

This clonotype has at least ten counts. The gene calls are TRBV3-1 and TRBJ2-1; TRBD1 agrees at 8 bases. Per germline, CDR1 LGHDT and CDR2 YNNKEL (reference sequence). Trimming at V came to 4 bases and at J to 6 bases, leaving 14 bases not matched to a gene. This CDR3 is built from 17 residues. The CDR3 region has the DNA TGTGCCAGCAGCCTCCGGGGACAGGCGTTGCTCCCCAATGAGCAGTTCTTC. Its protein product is CASSLRGQALLPNEQFF.

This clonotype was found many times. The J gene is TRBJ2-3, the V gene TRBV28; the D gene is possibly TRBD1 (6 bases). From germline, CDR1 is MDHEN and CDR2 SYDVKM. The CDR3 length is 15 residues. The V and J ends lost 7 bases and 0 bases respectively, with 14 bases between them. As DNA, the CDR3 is TGTGCCAGCACCCCAGGGGCGCGGAGCACAGATACGCAGTATTTT. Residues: CASTPGARSTDTQYF.

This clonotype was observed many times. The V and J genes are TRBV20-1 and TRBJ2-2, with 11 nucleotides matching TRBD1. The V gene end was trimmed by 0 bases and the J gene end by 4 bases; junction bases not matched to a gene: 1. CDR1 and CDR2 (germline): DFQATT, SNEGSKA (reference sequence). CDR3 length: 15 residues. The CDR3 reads CSARDGQGATGELFF. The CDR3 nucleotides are TGCAGTGCTAGAGACGGACAGGGGGCCACCGGGGAGCTGTTTTTT.

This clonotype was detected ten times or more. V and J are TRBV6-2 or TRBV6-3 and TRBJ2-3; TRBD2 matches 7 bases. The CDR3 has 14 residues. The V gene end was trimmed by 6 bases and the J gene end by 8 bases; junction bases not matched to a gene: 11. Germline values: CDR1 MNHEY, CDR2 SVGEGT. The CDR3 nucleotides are TGTGCCAGCAGCCACTACGCGGGAGCCCCTACGCAGTATTTT. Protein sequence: CASSHYAGAPTQYF.

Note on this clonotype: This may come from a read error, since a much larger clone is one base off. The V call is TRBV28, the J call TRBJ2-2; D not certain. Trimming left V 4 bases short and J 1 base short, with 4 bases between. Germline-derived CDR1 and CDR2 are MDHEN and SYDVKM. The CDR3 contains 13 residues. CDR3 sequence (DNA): TGTGCCAGCAGTTCAGAGAACACCGGGGAGCTGTTTTTT. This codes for CASSSENTGELFF.